The clone carrying this T cell receptor (beta chain) was seen a single time. This sample was included in a study of blood T cell repertoires in COVID-19. Background on the study: Italy, Spain and the United States were the sources of the convalescent and acute COVID-19 samples. Sources were T cells, B-cell-depleted T cells, or PBMCs; the material itself was cDNA or gDNA.

Germline assignment: CDR1 ENHRY and CDR2 SYGVKD. V gave up 6 bases and J gave up 12 bases, with 13 bases separating them. The CDR3 has 11 amino acids. Original processing methods: Quantification of nucleated cells was approximated via reference gene primer amplification. Sequencing used immunoSEQ multiplex PCR; TCRdb keeps in-frame clones, though not all of them. V, J and clone size were drawn from that table, and D and trimming were deduced from the DNA. This table holds roughly 160,000 clones, 80% to 85% found once. The chain employs TRBV10-3 and TRBJ2-3; D ambiguous. The sequenced material came from peripheral blood. This TCR derives from an older woman with acute or convalescent COVID-19. CDR3 region: CAISVGNVQYF. CDR3 coding DNA: TGTGCCATCAGCGTGGGCAATGTTCAGTATTTT.